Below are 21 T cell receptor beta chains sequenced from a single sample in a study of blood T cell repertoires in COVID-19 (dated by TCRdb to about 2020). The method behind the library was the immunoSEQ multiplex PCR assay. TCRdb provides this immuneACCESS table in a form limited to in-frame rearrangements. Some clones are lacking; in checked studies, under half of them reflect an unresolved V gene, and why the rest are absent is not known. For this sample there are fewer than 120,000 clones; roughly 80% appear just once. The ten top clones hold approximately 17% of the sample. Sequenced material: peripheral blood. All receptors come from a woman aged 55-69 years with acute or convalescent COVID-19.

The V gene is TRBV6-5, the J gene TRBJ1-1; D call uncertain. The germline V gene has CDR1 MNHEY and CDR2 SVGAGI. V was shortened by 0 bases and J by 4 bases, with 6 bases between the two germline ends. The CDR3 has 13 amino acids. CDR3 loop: CASSYSEITEAFF. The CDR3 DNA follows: TGTGCCAGCAGTTACTCGGAGATCACTGAAGCTTTCTTT.

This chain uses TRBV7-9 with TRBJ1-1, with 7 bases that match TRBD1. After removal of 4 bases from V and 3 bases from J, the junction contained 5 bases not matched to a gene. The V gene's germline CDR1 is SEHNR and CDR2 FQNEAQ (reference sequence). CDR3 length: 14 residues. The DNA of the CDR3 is TGTGCCAGCAGCTCGCACAGGGGTGACACTGAAGCTTTCTTT. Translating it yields CASSSHRGDTEAFF.

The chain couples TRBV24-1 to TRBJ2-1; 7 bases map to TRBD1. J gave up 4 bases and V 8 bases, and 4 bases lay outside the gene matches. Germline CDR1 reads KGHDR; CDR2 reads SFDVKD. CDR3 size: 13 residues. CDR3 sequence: CATTRQGYNEQFF. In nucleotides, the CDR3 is TGTGCCACCACCCGACAGGGTTACAATGAGCAGTTCTTC.

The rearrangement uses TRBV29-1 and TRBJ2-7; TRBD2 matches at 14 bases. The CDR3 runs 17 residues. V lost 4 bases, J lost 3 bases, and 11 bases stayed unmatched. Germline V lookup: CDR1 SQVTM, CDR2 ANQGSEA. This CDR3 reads CSVVGGLAGGLNYEQYF. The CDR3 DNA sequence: TGCAGCGTTGTTGGAGGACTAGCGGGGGGACTGAACTACGAGCAGTACTTC.

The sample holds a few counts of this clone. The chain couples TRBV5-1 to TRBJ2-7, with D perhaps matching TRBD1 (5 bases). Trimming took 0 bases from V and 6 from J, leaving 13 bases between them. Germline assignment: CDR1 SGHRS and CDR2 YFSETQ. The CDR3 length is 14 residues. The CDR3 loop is CASSLGQTVSEQYF. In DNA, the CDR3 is TGCGCCAGCAGCTTGGGGCAGACAGTATCCGAGCAGTACTTC. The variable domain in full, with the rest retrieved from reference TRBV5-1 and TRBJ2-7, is KAGVTQTPRYLIKTRGQQVTLSCSPISGHRSVSWYQQTPGQGLQFLFEYFSETQRNKGNFPGRFSGRQFSNSRSEMNVSTLELGDSALYLCASSLGQTVSEQYFGPGTRLTVT.

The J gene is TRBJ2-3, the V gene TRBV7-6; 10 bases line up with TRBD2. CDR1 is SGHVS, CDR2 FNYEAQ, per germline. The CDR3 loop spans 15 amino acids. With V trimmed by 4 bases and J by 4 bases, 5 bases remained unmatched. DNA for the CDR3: TGTGCCAGCAGCTCGTTAGCGGGGGGTTCAGATACGCAGTATTTT. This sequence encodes CASSSLAGGSDTQYF.

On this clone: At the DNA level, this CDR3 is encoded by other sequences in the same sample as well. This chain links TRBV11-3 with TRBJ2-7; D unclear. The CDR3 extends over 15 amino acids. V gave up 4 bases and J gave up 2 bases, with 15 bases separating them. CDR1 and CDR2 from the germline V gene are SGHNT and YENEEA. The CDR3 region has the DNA TGTGCCAGCAGCTCGCCACAGCAAAGGCCCTACGAGCAGTACTTC. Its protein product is CASSSPQQRPYEQYF.

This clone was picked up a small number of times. This chain's CDR3 is CASSSGQGTGEQYF. CDR3 sequence (DNA): TGTGCCAGCAGCTCCGGACAGGGAACGGGGGAGCAGTACTTC. The chain links TRBV7-2 to TRBJ2-7; 8 bases are shared with TRBD1. V was clipped by 4 bases and J by 7 bases; unmatched bases: 9. The CDR3 covers 14 residues. CDR1 is SGHTA, CDR2 FQGNSA, per germline.

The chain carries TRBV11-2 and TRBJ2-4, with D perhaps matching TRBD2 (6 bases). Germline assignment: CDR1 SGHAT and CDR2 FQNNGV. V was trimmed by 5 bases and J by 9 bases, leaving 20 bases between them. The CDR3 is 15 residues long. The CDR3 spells CASSAPGTGVGIQYF. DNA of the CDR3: TGTGCCAGCAGCGCACCCGGTACGGGGGTGGGCATTCAGTACTTC.

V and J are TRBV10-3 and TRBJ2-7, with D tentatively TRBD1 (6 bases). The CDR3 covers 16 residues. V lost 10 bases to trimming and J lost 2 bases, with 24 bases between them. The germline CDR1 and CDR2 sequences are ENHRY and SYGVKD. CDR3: CATTQLGTREPYEQYF. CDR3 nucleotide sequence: TGTGCCACTACGCAACTAGGGACACGCGAGCCCTACGAGCAGTACTTC.

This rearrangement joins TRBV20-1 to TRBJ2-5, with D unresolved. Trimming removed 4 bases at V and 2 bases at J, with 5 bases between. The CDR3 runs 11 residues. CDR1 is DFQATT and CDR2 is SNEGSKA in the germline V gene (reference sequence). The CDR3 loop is CSANSQETQYF. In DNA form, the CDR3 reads TGCAGTGCTAACAGTCAAGAGACCCAGTACTTC.

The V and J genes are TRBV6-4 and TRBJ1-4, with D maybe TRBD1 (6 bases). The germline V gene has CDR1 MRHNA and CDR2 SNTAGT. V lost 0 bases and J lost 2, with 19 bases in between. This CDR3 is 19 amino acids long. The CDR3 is CASSDSRGRGRITNEKLFF. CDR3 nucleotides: TGTGCCAGCAGTGACTCGAGAGGCAGGGGCAGGATCACTAATGAAAAACTGTTTTTT.

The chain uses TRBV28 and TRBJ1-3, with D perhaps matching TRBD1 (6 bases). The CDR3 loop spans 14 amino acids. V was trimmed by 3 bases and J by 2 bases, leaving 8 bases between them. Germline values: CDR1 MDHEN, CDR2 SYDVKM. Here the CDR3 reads CASSFRTAGNTIYF. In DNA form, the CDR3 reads TGTGCCAGCAGTTTTAGGACAGCTGGAAACACCATATATTTT.

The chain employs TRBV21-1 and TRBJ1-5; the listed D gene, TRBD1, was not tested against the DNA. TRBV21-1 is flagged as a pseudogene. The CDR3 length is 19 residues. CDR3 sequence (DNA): TGTGCCAGCAGCAGCCGACAGTCGGGCCTGAAACATAGCAATCAGCCCCAGCATTTT. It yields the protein CASSSRQSGLKHSNQPQHF.

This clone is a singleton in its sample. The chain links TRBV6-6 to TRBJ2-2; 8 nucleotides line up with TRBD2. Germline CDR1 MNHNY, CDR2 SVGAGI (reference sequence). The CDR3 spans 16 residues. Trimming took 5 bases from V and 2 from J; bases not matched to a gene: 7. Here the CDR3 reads CASSKLSGGNTGELFF. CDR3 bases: TGTGCCAGCAGTAAACTCAGCGGGGGCAACACCGGGGAGCTGTTTTTT.

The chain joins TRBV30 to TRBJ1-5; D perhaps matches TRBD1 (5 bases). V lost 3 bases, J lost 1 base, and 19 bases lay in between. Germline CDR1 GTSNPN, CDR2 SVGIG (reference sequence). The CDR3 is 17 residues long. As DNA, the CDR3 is TGTGCCTGGAGCACTACGGGGCGGGGGTGGAGCAATCAGCCCCAGCATTTT. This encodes CAWSTTGRGWSNQPQHF.

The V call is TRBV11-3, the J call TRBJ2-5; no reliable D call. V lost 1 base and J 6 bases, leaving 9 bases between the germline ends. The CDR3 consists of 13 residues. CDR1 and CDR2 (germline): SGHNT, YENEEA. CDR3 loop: CASSLGTTKTQYF. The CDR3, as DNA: TGTGCCAGCAGCTTAGGTACTACTAAGACCCAGTACTTC.

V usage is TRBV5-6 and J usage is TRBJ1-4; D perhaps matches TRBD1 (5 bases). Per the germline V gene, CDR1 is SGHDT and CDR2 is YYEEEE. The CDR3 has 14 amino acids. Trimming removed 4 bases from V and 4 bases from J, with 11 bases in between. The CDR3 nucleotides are TGTGCCAGCAGCACCGGGACTCTTAATGAAAAACTGTTTTTT. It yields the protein CASSTGTLNEKLFF.

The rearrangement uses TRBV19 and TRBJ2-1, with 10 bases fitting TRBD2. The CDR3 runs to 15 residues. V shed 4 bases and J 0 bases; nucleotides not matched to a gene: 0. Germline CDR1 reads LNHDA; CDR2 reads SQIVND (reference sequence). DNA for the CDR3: TGTGCCAGTAGTACTAGCGGGAGCTCCTACAATGAGCAGTTCTTC. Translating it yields CASSTSGSSYNEQFF.

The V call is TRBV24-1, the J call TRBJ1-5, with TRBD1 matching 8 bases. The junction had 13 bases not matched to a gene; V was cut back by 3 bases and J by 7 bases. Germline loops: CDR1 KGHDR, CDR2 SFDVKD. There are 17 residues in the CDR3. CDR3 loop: CATSDPSNRGEGQPQHF. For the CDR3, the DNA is TGTGCCACCAGTGATCCAAGTAACAGGGGGGAAGGACAGCCCCAGCATTTT.

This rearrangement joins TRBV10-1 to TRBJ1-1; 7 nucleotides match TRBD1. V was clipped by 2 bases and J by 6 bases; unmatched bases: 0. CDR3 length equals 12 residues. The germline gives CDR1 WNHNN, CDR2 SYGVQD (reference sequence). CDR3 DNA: TGCGCCAGCAGTGAGCAGGGGGCTGAAGCTTTCTTT. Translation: CASSEQGAEAFF.